This entry lists 10 T cell receptor beta chains sequenced from one sample in a study of CD8 T cells in ankylosing spondylitis. TCRdb redid the calling of the 5' RACE reads with MiXCR, one entry per CDR3 protein. The repertoire holds about 360,000 distinct CDR3 sequences, with roughly 14% as singletons. The sequencing input was blood, either unsorted or a sorted T cell fraction (not recorded which). Source of these receptors: a male donor with ankylosing spondylitis or in good health (not recorded which).

The chain uses TRBV5-1 and TRBJ2-3; 11 bases fit TRBD2. Germline loops: CDR1 SGHRS, CDR2 YFSETQ. This CDR3 has 15 residues. The V segment lost 2 bases and the J segment 5 bases; nucleotides outside the gene matches: 4. The CDR3 loop is CASSFSSGGKDTQYF. The DNA of the CDR3 is TGCGCCAGCAGCTTTTCTAGCGGGGGGAAAGATACGCAGTATTTT.

This clonotype was counted ten times or more. The V call is TRBV5-1, the J call TRBJ2-7; D gene uncertain. CDR3 length: 12 residues. Trimming left V 0 bases short and J 5 bases short, with 6 bases between. Germline assignment: CDR1 SGHRS and CDR2 YFSETQ. In DNA form, the CDR3 reads TGCGCCAGCAGCTTGGAGCTGGACGAGCAGTACTTC. This sequence encodes CASSLELDEQYF.

A remark on this clonotype: An end of the junction differs from the germline gene, which may be a read error. The chain recombines TRBV2 with TRBJ1-2; D call uncertain. From germline, CDR1 is SNHLY and CDR2 FYNNEI. The CDR3 runs to 13 residues. This CDR3 is CASSEGAKGAPFF. As DNA, the CDR3 is TGTGCCAGCAGTGAAGGGGCTAAGGGAGCACCATTCTTC. Supplemented by reference TRBV2 and TRBJ1-2, the full variable domain reads EPEVTQTPSHQVTQMGQEVILRCVPISNHLYFYWYRQILGQKVEFLVSFYNNEISEKSEIFDDQFSVERPDGSNFTLKIRSTKLEDSAMYFCASSEGAKGAPFFGSGTRLTVV.

In its sample, this clonotype was seen a few times. J is TRBJ2-3 and V is TRBV5-1; 11 positions agree with TRBD1. The germline V gene has CDR1 SGHRS and CDR2 YFSETQ. CDR3 length: 15 amino acids. V was pared by 4 bases and J by 4 bases, with 5 bases of the junction left unmatched. The CDR3 DNA reads TGCGCCAGCAGCCTGGACAGGGGGCAATCAGATACGCAGTATTTT. This gives the protein CASSLDRGQSDTQYF.

This clonotype came up a few times. The chain combines TRBV5-1 with TRBJ2-5; maybe TRBD2 (7 bases). CDR3 length equals 17 residues. Looked up from germline, CDR1 is SGHRS and CDR2 is YFSETQ. V was pared by 0 bases and J by 5 bases, with 20 bases between. CDR3 amino acids: CASSLVSYGGRGETQYF. The CDR3 bases are TGCGCCAGCAGCTTGGTGTCCTACGGGGGGCGAGGTGAGACCCAGTACTTC.

In this sample, this clonotype turned up many times. The chain carries TRBV12-3 or TRBV12-4 and TRBJ2-2, with TRBD2 matching over 7 bases. J was trimmed by 0 bases and V by 9 bases; bases with no gene match: 4. This CDR3 has 14 amino acids. The CDR3 sequence is CASTTSSNTGELFF. DNA for the CDR3: TGTGCCAGTACGACTAGCTCGAACACCGGGGAGCTGTTTTTT.

In nucleotides, the CDR3 is TGCGCCAGCAGCTTGGCTACCCACTCCTACAATGAGCAGTTCTTC. Translating gives CASSLATHSYNEQFF. The rearrangement joins TRBV5-1 to TRBJ2-1; D unclear. Looked up from germline, CDR1 is SGHRS and CDR2 is YFSETQ. V was pared by 0 bases and J by 0 bases, with 7 bases between. This CDR3 region has 15 residues.

The rearrangement links TRBV18 to TRBJ1-4, with 9 bases that match TRBD1. CDR1 and CDR2 from the germline V gene are KGHSH and LQKENI. V lost 2 bases, J lost 7 bases, and 5 bases stayed unmatched. CDR3 size: 15 residues. The CDR3 coding sequence is TGTGCCAGCTCACCATCGGGACAGGGAAGTGAAAAACTGTTTTTT. As protein: CASSPSGQGSEKLFF.

The chain uses TRBV9 and TRBJ2-2; 10 bases fit TRBD1. V lost 3 bases to trimming and J lost 4 bases; unmatched junction nucleotides: 3. CDR3 length: 15 amino acids. Germline loops: CDR1 SGDLS, CDR2 YYNGEE. CDR3 DNA: TGTGCCAGCAGCGCCGGGACAGGGGTCACCGGGGAGCTGTTTTTT. Amino acids: CASSAGTGVTGELFF.

This clonotype was seen only a few times. This chain links TRBV15 with TRBJ1-2; tentative D call: TRBD1 (6 bases). CDR1 and CDR2 from the germline V gene are LNHNV and YYDKDF (reference sequence). The V end lost 0 bases, the J end lost 5 bases, and 19 bases lay between the germline ends. CDR3 length: 17 residues. CDR3 coding DNA: TGTGCCACCAGCAGAGATTGGGGCGGACAGCTATCGTATGGCTACACCTTC. As protein: CATSRDWGGQLSYGYTF.